The 27 T cell receptor beta chains below were found in one sample sequenced in a study of blood T cell repertoires in COVID-19. The data were produced by immunoSEQ multiplex PCR, yet TCRdb's version contains in-frame clones alone and is incomplete. The sample carries 90,000 to 100,000 clones, approximately 82% recorded once. Material for sequencing was peripheral blood. The receptors were gathered from a man in his 60s with acute or convalescent COVID-19.

CDR3 in amino acids: CASSQTGGTDTQYF. The DNA of the CDR3 is TGCGCCAGCAGCCAAACAGGGGGCACAGATACGCAGTATTTT. The chain links TRBV4-1 to TRBJ2-3; 7 nucleotides align to TRBD1. The CDR3 has 14 residues. V lost 2 bases, J lost 1 base, and 0 bases stayed unmatched. Germline values: CDR1 MGHRA, CDR2 YSYEKL.

The chain employs TRBV6-5 and TRBJ2-1; D is possibly TRBD2 (5 bases). The germline CDR1 and CDR2 sequences are MNHEY and SVGAGI. The V gene lost 8 bases and the J gene lost 9 bases, with 17 bases spanning the gap. The CDR3 has 13 amino acids. The CDR3 here is CASFEGNGLEQFF. The DNA for the CDR3 is TGTGCCAGCTTTGAGGGAAATGGCCTTGAGCAGTTCTTC.

The chain employs TRBV18 and TRBJ2-1, with 16 bases fitting TRBD2. CDR1 is KGHSH, CDR2 LQKENI, per germline. The CDR3 extends over 18 amino acids. V shed 2 bases and J 5 bases; nucleotides not matched to a gene: 6. The CDR3 here is CASSPGTSGGDTNNEQFF. DNA for the CDR3: TGTGCCAGCTCACCAGGGACTAGCGGGGGGGATACGAACAATGAGCAGTTCTTC.

The chain employs TRBV7-2 and TRBJ2-2; TRBD1 is a possible D gene (6 bases). Trimming shortened V by 1 base and J by 6 bases, and 9 bases separated the two germline ends. Germline values: CDR1 SGHTA, CDR2 FQGNSA. CDR3 length: 14 amino acids. CDR3 region: CASSLVWGPGELFF. The CDR3 DNA reads as TGTGCCAGCAGCTTAGTTTGGGGGCCCGGGGAGCTGTTTTTT.

This clone was seen just once. The chain couples TRBV3-1 (or the pseudogene TRBV3-2) to TRBJ1-3; possible D gene TRBD1, 5 bases. Trimming removed 0 bases from V and 2 bases from J, with 14 bases in between. Germline CDR1 reads LGHDT; CDR2 reads YNNKEL (reference sequence). The CDR3 length is 17 residues. CDR3: CASSQDVGGGAGNTIYF. CDR3 DNA: TGTGCCAGCAGCCAAGACGTAGGTGGAGGGGCTGGAAACACCATATATTTT.

V is TRBV24-1 and J is TRBJ1-5, with 10 nucleotides matching TRBD1. This CDR3 region has 13 residues. Trimming removed 5 bases from V and 6 bases from J; junction bases left unmatched: 0. The germline CDR1 and CDR2 sequences are KGHDR and SFDVKD. Here the CDR3 reads CATSGQGAQPQHF. The CDR3 DNA reads TGTGCCACCAGTGGACAGGGGGCTCAGCCCCAGCATTTT.

This rearrangement joins TRBV5-5 to TRBJ1-2, with 7 bases that match TRBD1. CDR1 and CDR2 (germline): SGHKS, YYEKEE (reference sequence). V shed 1 base and J 4 bases; nucleotides not matched to a gene: 7. The CDR3 contains 15 residues. The CDR3 region has the DNA TGTGCCAGCAGCTTGAGTTCGGGACAGCTCTATGGCTACACCTTC. Translated, it gives CASSLSSGQLYGYTF.

The chain employs TRBV18 and TRBJ2-7, with 10 nucleotides matching TRBD2. After removal of 5 bases from V and 6 bases from J, the junction contained 7 bases not matched to a gene. This CDR3 is built from 14 residues. Per germline, CDR1 KGHSH and CDR2 LQKENI. Written as DNA, the CDR3 is TGTGCCAGCTCATCTAGCGGGAGTAGGTTCGAGCAGTACGTC. This sequence encodes CASSSSGSRFEQYV.

This rearrangement joins TRBV6-1 to TRBJ2-7; TRBD1 might be the D (6 bases). The CDR3 contains 12 residues. The germline V gene encodes CDR1 MNHNS and CDR2 SASEGT. Written as DNA, the CDR3 is TGTGCCAGCAGTGAAGCCCAAAGACACAGGGCGGTC. It codes for CASSEAQRHRAV.

The V and J genes are TRBV6-5 and TRBJ1-2; D ambiguous. Trimming pared 2 bases from V and 2 bases from J, leaving 9 bases between. This CDR3 is built from 14 residues. The V gene's germline CDR1 is MNHEY and CDR2 SVGAGI. CDR3: CASSYPVQNYGYTF. For the CDR3, the DNA is TGTGCCAGCAGTTACCCCGTGCAGAACTATGGCTACACCTTC.

The rearrangement links TRBV21-1 to TRBJ1-2; the table calls TRBD1, which could not be checked here. TRBV21-1 is described as a pseudogene. The CDR3 is 18 residues long. In DNA form, the CDR3 reads TGTGCCAGCAGCAATTTAGTGACAGCCCATCTCAACTACTATGGCTACACCTTC. Amino acid sequence: CASSNLVTAHLNYYGYTF.

The chain recombines TRBV7-6 with TRBJ1-1; D is possibly TRBD1 (6 bases). Trimming shortened V by 5 bases and J by 2 bases, and 24 bases separated the two germline ends. CDR1 and CDR2 from the germline V gene are SGHVS and FNYEAQ. The CDR3 is made up of 18 amino acids. CDR3 residues: CASSLSLTGLRTNTEAFF. The CDR3 region has the DNA TGTGCCAGCAGCCTCTCGTTAACAGGGTTACGGACAAACACTGAAGCTTTCTTT.

V is TRBV3-1 (or the pseudogene TRBV3-2) and J is TRBJ1-2; 7 nucleotides match TRBD1. This CDR3 is 17 amino acids long. V lost 0 bases to trimming and J lost 3 bases; unmatched junction nucleotides: 10. CDR1 LGHDT and CDR2 YNNKEL come from the germline V gene (reference sequence). This CDR3 reads CASSQDLYGRGDYGYTF. DNA for the CDR3: TGTGCCAGCAGCCAAGATTTATATGGCAGGGGGGACTATGGCTACACCTTC.

This chain links TRBV7-7 with TRBJ2-1; unclear D gene. Germline V gene sequence: CDR1 SSHAT, CDR2 FNYEAQ (reference sequence). Trimming took off 5 bases at V and 7 bases at J, with 15 bases between the two ends. The CDR3 extends over 14 amino acids. The CDR3 spells CASSPGSYMNEQFF. The CDR3 DNA is TGTGCCAGCAGCCCAGGCTCCTATATGAATGAGCAGTTCTTC.

The gene calls are TRBV11-3 and TRBJ1-1, with 9 bases lining up with TRBD1. Looked up from germline, CDR1 is SGHNT and CDR2 is YENEEA. CDR3 size: 16 residues. V dropped 5 bases and J dropped 0; count of bases not matched to a gene: 7. CDR3 sequence: CASSREQGAMNTEAFF. CDR3 sequence (DNA): TGTGCCAGCAGCAGGGAACAGGGGGCGATGAACACTGAAGCTTTCTTT.

J is TRBJ1-4 and V is TRBV30; 12 nucleotides line up with TRBD1. J gave up 7 bases and V 5 bases, and 2 bases lay outside the gene matches. The CDR3 has 13 amino acids. Germline V gene lookup returns CDR1 GTSNPN and CDR2 SVGIG (reference sequence). CDR3 nucleotide sequence: TGTGCCTGGGGGACAGGGGGCGGTGAAAAACTGTTTTTT. It is translated as CAWGTGGGEKLFF.

This chain connects TRBV5-5 to TRBJ1-5; D is perhaps TRBD1 (5 bases). The V and J ends lost 2 bases and 7 bases respectively, with 7 bases between them. The CDR3 runs to 12 residues. Looked up from germline, CDR1 is SGHKS and CDR2 is YYEKEE (reference sequence). The CDR3 DNA reads as TGTGCCAGCAGCTTCCCAGGGCAGCCCCAGCATTTT. This encodes CASSFPGQPQHF.

V usage is TRBV6-6 and J usage is TRBJ2-7; 14 bases match TRBD2. The CDR3 has 16 residues. V gave up 4 bases and J gave up 4 bases; unmatched junction bases: 6. Germline V gene lookup returns CDR1 MNHNY and CDR2 SVGAGI (reference sequence). CDR3 residues: CASSSGLAGGRYEQYV. The CDR3 DNA follows: TGTGCCAGCAGTTCTGGACTAGCGGGAGGACGGTACGAGCAGTACGTC.

This chain joins TRBV11-3 and TRBJ2-7; D ambiguous. Germline V CDR1 and CDR2: SGHNT, YENEEA. CDR3 length equals 14 residues. The V gene lost 5 bases and the J gene lost 0 bases, with 11 bases spanning the gap. The CDR3 loop reads CASSPRRGSYEQYF. Here the CDR3 DNA reads TGTGCCAGCAGCCCCCGAAGAGGCTCCTACGAGCAGTACTTC.

The chain is built from TRBV27 and TRBJ2-5, with TRBD1 identical over 7 bases. This CDR3 comprises 15 residues. Trimming took 4 bases from V and 10 from J; bases not matched to a gene: 15. The germline gives CDR1 MNHEY, CDR2 SMNVEV (reference sequence). The CDR3 spells CASSSRTGASRDQYF. In DNA form, the CDR3 reads TGTGCCAGCAGTTCCCGGACAGGCGCGTCGAGAGACCAGTACTTC.

The genes are TRBV15 and TRBJ1-1; possible D gene TRBD1, 6 bases. Trimming removed 5 bases from V and 1 base from J, with 14 bases in between. The germline V gene encodes CDR1 LNHNV and CDR2 YYDKDF (reference sequence). This CDR3 spans 15 amino acids. The CDR3 nucleotides are TGTGCCACCAGCCCTCGGCTACAGGGGAACACTGAAGCTTTCTTT. It encodes CATSPRLQGNTEAFF.

CDR3 coding DNA: TGTGCCAGCAGCAAAGGAGGGACGGAAGCTTTCTTT. This translates into CASSKGGTEAFF. This chain uses TRBV11-3 with TRBJ1-1; D is perhaps TRBD1 (5 bases). Germline CDR1 and CDR2: SGHNT and YENEEA. The CDR3 runs to 12 residues. Trimming took 5 bases from V and 8 from J, leaving 12 bases between them.

The J gene is TRBJ1-2, the V gene TRBV6-5; tentative D call: TRBD1 (5 bases). V lost 2 bases, J lost 5 bases, and 6 bases lay in between. Looked up from germline, CDR1 is MNHEY and CDR2 is SVGAGI. CDR3 length equals 12 residues. CDR3 amino acids: CASSYAGYGYTF. As DNA, the CDR3 is TGTGCCAGCAGTTACGCAGGGTATGGCTACACCTTC.

This clone was counted once. This rearrangement joins TRBV3-1 (or the pseudogene TRBV3-2) to TRBJ1-4, with D hard to call. Trimming removed 4 bases from V and 4 bases from J, with 10 bases in between. Germline CDR1 reads LGHDT; CDR2 reads YNNKEL (reference sequence). The CDR3 spans 14 residues. CDR3 residues: CASSPRSHNEKLFF. CDR3 DNA sequence: TGTGCCAGCAGCCCCCGTAGCCATAATGAAAAACTGTTTTTT.

This clone has a single count. The chain has TRBV6-5 and TRBJ1-5; D might be TRBD1 (6 bases). The V end lost 6 bases, the J end lost 7 bases, and 16 bases lay between the germline ends. The CDR3 loop spans 14 amino acids. Germline V gene data show CDR1 as MNHEY and CDR2 as SVGAGI. CDR3 bases: TGTGCCAGCAGAGGTGACAGGTTGGGCCAGCCCCAGCATTTT. It specifies CASRGDRLGQPQHF.

V and J are TRBV12-5 and TRBJ2-3; 11 bases match TRBD2. The CDR3 is 16 amino acids. The V gene's germline CDR1 is LGHNT and CDR2 FRNRAP. V lost 1 base and J lost 5; bases outside the gene matches: 5. CDR3 coding DNA: TGTGCTAGTGGTTTGGGCCTGGGACTAGCGGAAGATACGCAGTATTTT. Translated, it gives CASGLGLGLAEDTQYF.

The gene calls are TRBV7-9 and TRBJ2-7; 8 bases fit TRBD1. CDR3 size: 15 residues. Germline V lookup: CDR1 SEHNR, CDR2 FQNEAQ (reference sequence). Trimming cost V 5 bases and J 2 bases; bases outside gene matches: 8. CDR3 amino acids: CASSAPTQGAYEQYF. CDR3 DNA sequence: TGTGCCAGCAGCGCACCAACACAGGGGGCCTACGAGCAGTACTTC. Complete variable domain (other parts from reference TRBV7-9 and TRBJ2-7): DTGVSQNPRHKITKRGQNVTFRCDPISEHNRLYWYRQTLGQGPEFLTYFQNEAQLEKSRLLSDRFSAERPKGSFSTLEIQRTEQGDSAMYLCASSAPTQGAYEQYFGPGTRLTVT.